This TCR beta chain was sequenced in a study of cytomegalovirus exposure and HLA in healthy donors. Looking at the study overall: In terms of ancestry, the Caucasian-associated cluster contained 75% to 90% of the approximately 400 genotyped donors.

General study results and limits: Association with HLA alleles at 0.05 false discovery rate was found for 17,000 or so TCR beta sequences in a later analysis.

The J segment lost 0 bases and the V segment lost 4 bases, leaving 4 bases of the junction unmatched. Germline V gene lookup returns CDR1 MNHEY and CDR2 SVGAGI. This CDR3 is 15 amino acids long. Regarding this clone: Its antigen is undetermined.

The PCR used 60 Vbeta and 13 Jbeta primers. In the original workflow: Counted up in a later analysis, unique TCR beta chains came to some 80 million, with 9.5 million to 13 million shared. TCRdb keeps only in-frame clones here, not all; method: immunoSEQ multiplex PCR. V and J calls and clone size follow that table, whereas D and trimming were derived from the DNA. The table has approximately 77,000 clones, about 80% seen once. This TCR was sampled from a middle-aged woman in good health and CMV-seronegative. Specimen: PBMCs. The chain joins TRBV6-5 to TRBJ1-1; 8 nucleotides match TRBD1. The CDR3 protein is CASSSDRGLNTEAFF. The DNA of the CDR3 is TGTGCCAGCAGTTCAGACAGGGGATTGAACACTGAAGCTTTCTTT.